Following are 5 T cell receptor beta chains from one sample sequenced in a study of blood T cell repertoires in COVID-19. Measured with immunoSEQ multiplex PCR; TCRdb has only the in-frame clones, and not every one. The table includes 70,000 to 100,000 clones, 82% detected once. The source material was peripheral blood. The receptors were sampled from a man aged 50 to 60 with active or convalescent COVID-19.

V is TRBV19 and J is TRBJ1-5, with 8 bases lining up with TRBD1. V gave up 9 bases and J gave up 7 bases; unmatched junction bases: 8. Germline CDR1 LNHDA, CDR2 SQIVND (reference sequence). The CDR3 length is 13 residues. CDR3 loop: CASSGTGGQPQHF. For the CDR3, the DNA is TGTGCCAGCTCTGGGACAGGTGGACAGCCCCAGCATTTT.

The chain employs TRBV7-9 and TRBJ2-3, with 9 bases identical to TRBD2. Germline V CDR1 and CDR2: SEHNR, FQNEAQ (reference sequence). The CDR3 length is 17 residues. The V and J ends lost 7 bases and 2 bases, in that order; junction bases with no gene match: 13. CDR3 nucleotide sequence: TGTGCCAGCATCTCGGGCCTTAGCGGGGGCGTCACAGATACGCAGTATTTT. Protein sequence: CASISGLSGGVTDTQYF.

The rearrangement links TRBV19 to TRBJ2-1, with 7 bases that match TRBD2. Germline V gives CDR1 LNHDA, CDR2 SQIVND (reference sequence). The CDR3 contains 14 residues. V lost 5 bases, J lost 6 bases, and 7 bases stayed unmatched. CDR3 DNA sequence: TGTGCCAGTAGTCGGAGCGGGGACTTCAATGAGCAGTTCTTC. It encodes CASSRSGDFNEQFF.

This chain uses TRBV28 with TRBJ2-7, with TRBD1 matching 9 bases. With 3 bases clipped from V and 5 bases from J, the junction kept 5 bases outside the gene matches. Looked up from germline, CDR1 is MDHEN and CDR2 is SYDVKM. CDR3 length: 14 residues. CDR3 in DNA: TGTGCCAGCAGTTTGGGGGACAGGGCACACGAGCAGTACTTC. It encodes CASSLGDRAHEQYF.

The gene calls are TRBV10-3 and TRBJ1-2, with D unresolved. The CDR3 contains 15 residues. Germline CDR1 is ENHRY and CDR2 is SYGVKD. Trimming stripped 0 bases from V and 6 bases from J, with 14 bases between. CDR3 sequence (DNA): TGTGCCATCAGTGAGTCGTTCGGTTCGGGAGATGGCTACACCTTC. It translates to CAISESFGSGDGYTF.